What follows describes a single T cell receptor (beta chain). Its antigen is undetermined. Alongside a J-beta primer mix, a sample-barcoded 5' primer served in a second PCR lasting about 7 to 12 cycles. Each cDNA molecule carried a tag from a template-switch adaptor that contained 12 random nucleotides. TCRdb re-called the 5' RACE reads with MiXCR, one entry per CDR3 protein. Altogether 1.5 million or so distinct CDR3 sequences are present, around 42% being singletons, with the ten largest covering 7.9%. The sample providers were healthy Caucasian people from Russia, aged about 6 to 90. These data are taken from a study of blood T cells in healthy people across ages. The overall study: Capture by template switching was about one barcoded beta molecule per two T cells.

CDR3 length: 14 amino acids. The V end lost 0 bases, the J end lost 2 bases, and 8 bases lay between the germline ends. From germline, CDR1 is MNHEY and CDR2 SMNVEV (reference sequence). Study outcomes and limitations: Any conclusive comparison of naive versus antigen-experienced cells was prevented by using unsorted PBMCs.

The receptor was isolated from a woman in her late teens or twenties in good health. The sequenced material came from blood. The V and J genes are TRBV27 and TRBJ2-7; D gene unclear. Here the CDR3 reads CASSLSDGAYEQYF. The CDR3 coding sequence is TGTGCCAGCAGTTTATCGGACGGAGCCTACGAGCAGTACTTC.